What follows is one T cell receptor beta chain and its context. Its antigen is not identified. Looked up from germline, CDR1 is SGHDN and CDR2 is FVKESK. The CDR3 length is 14 residues. Trimming left V 3 bases short and J 1 base short, with 6 bases between. Some clones are missing from TCRdb's copy, which holds only in-frame ones; the method was immunoSEQ multiplex PCR. The table lists some 99,000 clones, roughly 86% of them singletons. The record originates from a study of cytomegalovirus exposure and HLA in healthy donors. Points from the study as a whole: Accounts indicate the classifier identified cytomegalovirus status with strong specificity and sensitivity. The listing of roughly 160 TCR beta chains classed them as cytomegalovirus-associated.

The sequence was obtained from a young woman in good health and CMV-seronegative. Sequenced material: PBMCs. The chain combines TRBV14 with TRBJ2-2; D remains ambiguous. The CDR3 is CASSQAENTGELFF. CDR3 bases: TGTGCCAGCAGCCAGGCCGAGAACACCGGGGAGCTGTTTTTT. Drawing the rest from reference TRBV14 and TRBJ2-2, the complete variable domain is EAGVTQFPSHSVIEKGQTVTLRCDPISGHDNLYWYRRVMGKEIKFLLHFVKESKQDESGMPNNRFLAERTGGTYSTLKVQPAELEDSGVYFCASSQAENTGELFFGEGSRLTVL.